This TCR beta chain was identified in a study of blood T cell repertoires in COVID-19. Study information: Researchers got acute and convalescent COVID-19 samples from the United States, Italy and Spain. From T cells, B-cell-depleted T cells, or PBMCs came the material, which was cDNA or gDNA.

V shed 2 bases, J shed 9 bases, and the junction held 8 bases outside the gene matches. CDR3 length: 17 residues. Germline-derived CDR1 and CDR2 are MDHEN and SYDVKM. Per the authors' pipeline: Amplification of reference gene primers was used by the study to estimate nucleated cell counts. The table came from immunoSEQ multiplex PCR; TCRdb's copy has only in-frame clones and leaves some out. The V and J calls and clone size are taken from that table; D and trimming were inferred from the DNA. The sample shows tens of thousands of clones, 70% to 90% of them seen only once. The chain links TRBV28 to TRBJ2-1, with 15 bases aligning to TRBD2. Sample: peripheral blood. The clonotype comes from a woman of 80 years or more with active or convalescent COVID-19. The CDR3 loop reads CASSLKIGLAGGVEQFF. CDR3 DNA sequence: TGTGCCAGCAGTTTAAAAATCGGACTAGCGGGGGGGGTTGAGCAGTTCTTC.